This entry describes one TCR beta chain. The CDR3 sequence is 14 residues long. Per the germline V gene, CDR1 is MNHEY and CDR2 is SVGAGI. V shed 5 bases and J shed 4 bases, with 14 bases lying between them. Per the study methods: Reference gene primer amplification gave nucleated cell count estimates. Some clones are missing from TCRdb's copy, which holds only in-frame ones; the method was immunoSEQ multiplex PCR. The DNA gave D and trimming, while V, J and clone size come from that table. The sample has roughly 120,000 clones; more than 60% are singletons. This entry belongs to a study of blood T cell repertoires in COVID-19.

The specimen sequenced was peripheral blood. The chain joins TRBV6-5 to TRBJ1-2; possibly TRBD1 for D (5 bases). The source of this sequence is a man between 65 and 85 years old with acute or convalescent COVID-19. The CDR3 DNA reads TGTGCCAGCAGTCCGACAGATAAGGTCTATGGCTACACCTTC. Translating it yields CASSPTDKVYGYTF.